These 30 T cell receptor beta chains came from one sample sequenced in a study of cytomegalovirus exposure and HLA in healthy donors. The PCR made use of 60 Vbeta and 13 Jbeta primers. Libraries were prepared by immunoSEQ multiplex PCR; TCRdb keeps only in-frame clonotypes and omits some of them. The repertoire consists of hundreds of thousands of clones, with approximately 70% occurring once and the leading ten covering 2.6%. The sequenced sample consisted of PBMCs. All receptors derive from a man in his forties in good health and CMV-seropositive.

CDR3 in amino acids: CASSDGTEAYNEQFF. The CDR3 nucleotides are TGTGCCAGCAGCGACGGGACAGAGGCCTACAATGAGCAGTTCTTC. The chain uses TRBV7-9 and TRBJ2-1; 7 positions agree with TRBD1. Germline CDR1 is SEHNR and CDR2 is FQNEAQ (reference sequence). V dropped 5 bases and J dropped 2; count of bases not matched to a gene: 6. The CDR3 is 15 amino acids.

The rearrangement uses TRBV5-1 and TRBJ2-1; 9 bases align to TRBD2. CDR3 size: 16 residues. Per the germline V gene, CDR1 is SGHRS and CDR2 is YFSETQ. Trimming cost V 2 bases and J 9 bases; bases outside gene matches: 12. Written as DNA, the CDR3 is TGCGCCAGCAGCTTTGGGCGGGGGGGCCCCCTGACTGAGCAGTTCTTC. Its translation is CASSFGRGGPLTEQFF. The full variable domain, its missing parts supplied by reference TRBV5-1 and TRBJ2-1, is KAGVTQTPRYLIKTRGQQVTLSCSPISGHRSVSWYQQTPGQGLQFLFEYFSETQRNKGNFPGRFSGRQFSNSRSEMNVSTLELGDSALYLCASSFGRGGPLTEQFFGPGTRLTVL.

The table lists this clone with a count of one. V usage is TRBV5-4 and J usage is TRBJ1-6, with TRBD1 matching 8 bases. CDR1 and CDR2 from the germline V gene are SGHNT and YYREEE (reference sequence). CDR3 size: 17 residues. Germline trimming cut 0 bases from V and 9 bases from J; bases unmatched to any gene: 11. The CDR3 DNA reads TGTGCCAGCAGCTTGGCCCACGGCGGACAGGGCAGTTCACCCCTCCACTTT. Translated, it gives CASSLAHGGQGSSPLHF.

V is TRBV6-1 and J is TRBJ1-2, with TRBD1 matching 7 bases. Germline assignment: CDR1 MNHNS and CDR2 SASEGT. The CDR3 is made up of 20 amino acids. V lost 4 bases to trimming and J lost 1 base; unmatched junction nucleotides: 21. The CDR3 DNA is TGTGCCAGCAGTGCCCCGGGGACAGAGGCTGCCCCTTCTGATAACTATGGCTACACCTTC. It specifies CASSAPGTEAAPSDNYGYTF.

CDR3 region: CASSLRRGYGNEQFF. The DNA for the CDR3 is TGTGCCAGCAGCTTAAGGCGGGGGTACGGCAATGAGCAGTTCTTC. This chain joins TRBV11-3 and TRBJ2-1; 7 bases align to TRBD2. CDR1 is SGHNT and CDR2 is YENEEA in the germline V gene. J gave up 6 bases and V 2 bases, and 7 bases lay outside the gene matches. This CDR3 is built from 15 residues.

V and J are TRBV27 and TRBJ2-1; the D gene is possibly TRBD2 (6 bases). The V gene's germline CDR1 is MNHEY and CDR2 SMNVEV (reference sequence). The V end was cut by 4 bases, the J end by 6 bases, with 22 bases between. The CDR3 runs to 17 residues. The CDR3 loop is CASSSGVSGLPSNEQFF. The CDR3 DNA is TGTGCCAGCAGTTCGGGGGTTTCCGGACTTCCGAGCAATGAGCAGTTCTTC.

The chain employs TRBV19 and TRBJ2-5; 7 bases map to TRBD1. Germline trimming cut 9 bases from V and 3 bases from J; bases unmatched to any gene: 7. The CDR3 spans 13 residues. Germline assignment: CDR1 LNHDA and CDR2 SQIVND (reference sequence). CDR3 loop: CASTPGTEETQYF. In DNA form, the CDR3 reads TGTGCCAGCACTCCCGGGACAGAAGAGACCCAGTACTTC.

The chain is built from TRBV4-1 and TRBJ2-7, with TRBD1 identical over 10 bases. Trimming removed 6 bases from V and 4 bases from J; junction bases left unmatched: 15. The CDR3 extends over 17 amino acids. Germline V gene sequence: CDR1 MGHRA, CDR2 YSYEKL. CDR3 in DNA: TGCGCCAGCAGTGGGGGAAGAACCGGGACAGGGGTATACGAGCAGTACTTC. It encodes CASSGGRTGTGVYEQYF.

V and J are TRBV9 and TRBJ2-5, with TRBD2 matching over 12 bases. In germline, CDR1 is SGDLS, CDR2 YYNGEE. This CDR3 is built from 15 residues. Trimming took 4 bases from V and 3 from J; bases not matched to a gene: 4. The CDR3 region is CASSPGLAGKETQYF. The CDR3 DNA reads TGTGCCAGCAGCCCTGGACTAGCGGGGAAAGAGACCCAGTACTTC.

The chain joins TRBV5-1 to TRBJ1-2, with TRBD1 as a possible D gene (5 bases). The V and J ends lost 7 bases and 5 bases respectively, with 21 bases between them. The CDR3 spans 15 residues. Germline assignment: CDR1 SGHRS and CDR2 YFSETQ. CDR3 nucleotides: TGCGCCAGCTCCTCTGGGGCAACAACGGATTATGGCTACACCTTC. Its protein product is CASSSGATTDYGYTF.

V and J are TRBV7-8 and TRBJ1-5, with 8 bases identical to TRBD1. J gave up 5 bases and V 2 bases, and 2 bases lay outside the gene matches. This CDR3 region has 14 residues. Germline V gives CDR1 SGHVS, CDR2 FQNEAQ. DNA for the CDR3: TGTGCCAGCAGCTTATACAGGGGGGATCAGCCCCAGCATTTT. This encodes CASSLYRGDQPQHF.

V gene TRBV6-1 combines with J gene TRBJ1-6; D remains unclear. This CDR3 comprises 13 residues. Germline V gene lookup returns CDR1 MNHNS and CDR2 SASEGT. V dropped 4 bases and J dropped 5 bases, with 6 bases sitting between them. In DNA form, the CDR3 reads TGTGCCAGCAGTGGGCTGAATAATTCACCCCTCCACTTT. Its protein product is CASSGLNNSPLHF.

Only a few counts were recorded for this clone. This chain links TRBV6-1 with TRBJ1-5; weak D call: TRBD1 (6 bases). Trimming removed 2 bases from V and 5 bases from J, with 7 bases in between. Per the germline V gene, CDR1 is MNHNS and CDR2 is SASEGT. The CDR3 totals 13 residues. The CDR3 DNA is TGTGCCAGCAGTGAATACAGGGATCAGCCCCAGCATTTT. It translates to CASSEYRDQPQHF.

This clone appeared a single time. The chain couples TRBV6-5 to TRBJ1-2; TRBD1 aligns across 11 bases. Germline assignment: CDR1 MNHEY and CDR2 SVGAGI. The V and J ends lost 6 bases and 8 bases, in that order; junction bases with no gene match: 11. The CDR3 extends over 15 amino acids. Here the CDR3 DNA reads TGTGCCAGCAGGTCCGGGACAGGGGGACTGTGGGGCTACACCTTC. Protein product: CASRSGTGGLWGYTF.

This chain links TRBV7-9 with TRBJ2-7; weak D call: TRBD1 (6 bases). V dropped 5 bases and J dropped 0 bases, with 11 bases sitting between them. The CDR3 covers 14 residues. Germline CDR1 SEHNR, CDR2 FQNEAQ (reference sequence). CDR3 loop: CASSLQGYSYEQYF. In nucleotides, the CDR3 is TGTGCCAGCAGCCTACAGGGTTACTCCTACGAGCAGTACTTC.

The J gene is TRBJ2-7, the V gene TRBV6-5; a weak D match, TRBD1 (5 bases). The CDR3 consists of 12 residues. Trimming cost V 6 bases and J 7 bases, with 13 bases left between them. CDR1 is MNHEY, CDR2 SVGAGI, per germline. The CDR3 region is CASRRGQGEQYF. The CDR3 DNA is TGTGCCAGCAGAAGGGGCCAAGGGGAGCAGTACTTC.

This rearrangement joins TRBV2 to TRBJ1-3, with D hard to call. Germline loops: CDR1 SNHLY, CDR2 FYNNEI. V dropped 3 bases and J dropped 0 bases, with 12 bases sitting between them. The CDR3 runs to 16 residues. CDR3 sequence (DNA): TGTGCCAGCAGTGATTTAATCTCCTACTCTGGAAACACCATATATTTT. Amino acid sequence: CASSDLISYSGNTIYF. The full variable domain, rest sourced from reference TRBV2 and TRBJ1-3, is EPEVTQTPSHQVTQMGQEVILRCVPISNHLYFYWYRQILGQKVEFLVSFYNNEISEKSEIFDDQFSVERPDGSNFTLKIRSTKLEDSAMYFCASSDLISYSGNTIYFGEGSWLTVV.

This CDR3 is CASSDGGPSDTQYF. In DNA, the CDR3 is TGTGCCAGCAGTGACGGGGGGCCCTCGGATACGCAGTATTTT. The chain has TRBV5-6 and TRBJ2-3, with a tentative D call TRBD2 (7 bases). Germline V gives CDR1 SGHDT, CDR2 YYEEEE. Trimming pared 5 bases from V and 6 bases from J, leaving 16 bases between. The CDR3 consists of 14 residues.

This clone has only a few counts. V and J are TRBV7-9 and TRBJ2-5; 7 positions match TRBD2. After removal of 5 bases from V and 3 bases from J, the junction contained 9 bases not matched to a gene. Germline V gene sequence: CDR1 SEHNR, CDR2 FQNEAQ (reference sequence). This CDR3 has 15 residues. The CDR3 sequence is CASSQTSAYEETQYF. The CDR3 DNA is TGTGCCAGCAGCCAAACTAGCGCTTATGAAGAGACCCAGTACTTC.

The chain joins TRBV10-3 to TRBJ2-3, with TRBD2 matching 10 bases. The CDR3 totals 15 residues. Trimming took 5 bases from V and 2 from J; bases not matched to a gene: 4. The germline V gene has CDR1 ENHRY and CDR2 SYGVKD. CDR3 DNA: TGTGCCATCAGTCTAGCGGGGGTTCTCACAGATACGCAGTATTTT. This sequence encodes CAISLAGVLTDTQYF.

This clone is a singleton in its sample. The chain recombines TRBV10-3 with TRBJ2-5, with TRBD2 matching over 13 bases. The CDR3 is 14 residues long. V gave up 8 bases and J gave up 2 bases; unmatched junction bases: 2. CDR1 is ENHRY, CDR2 SYGVKD, per germline. The CDR3 nucleotides read TGTGCCATCGGACTAGCGGGGGAACAAGAGACCCAGTACTTC. Translated, it gives CAIGLAGEQETQYF.

This clone showed up just once. V and J are TRBV5-4 and TRBJ1-5, with 10 positions matching TRBD1. The V segment lost 0 bases and the J segment 7 bases; nucleotides outside the gene matches: 1. Germline CDR1 reads SGHNT; CDR2 reads YYREEE (reference sequence). This CDR3 spans 14 amino acids. The CDR3 loop reads CASSLATGGQPQHF. DNA for the CDR3: TGTGCCAGCAGCTTGGCGACAGGGGGCCAGCCCCAGCATTTT.

Comments on this clone: The junction shows a germline mismatch at one end, possibly a read error. V and J are TRBV4-2 and TRBJ1-1; 7 bases line up with TRBD1. Per the germline V gene, CDR1 is LGHNA and CDR2 is YNFKEQ. The CDR3 has 15 residues. The CDR3 sequence: CACSQVQGYNTEAFF. The CDR3 coding sequence is TGTGCCTGCAGCCAAGTACAGGGGTATAACACTGAAGCTTTCTTT.

This clone occurred once. This chain uses TRBV7-9 with TRBJ1-2; 10 nucleotides line up with TRBD1. CDR1 is SEHNR, CDR2 FQNEAQ, per germline (reference sequence). V was pared by 3 bases and J by 6 bases, with 7 bases of the junction left unmatched. This CDR3 comprises 15 residues. As DNA, the CDR3 is TGTGCCAGCAGCTTTCTGACAGGGGGCTTAAATGGCTACACCTTC. This encodes CASSFLTGGLNGYTF.

This chain links TRBV19 with TRBJ1-5; no clear D gene. V lost 6 bases, J lost 6 bases, and 12 bases lay in between. Germline values: CDR1 LNHDA, CDR2 SQIVND (reference sequence). The CDR3 has 13 residues. The CDR3 coding sequence is TGTGCCAGTAGCGCGGCGTCAGTTCAGCCCCAGCATTTT. It yields the protein CASSAASVQPQHF.

This clone was counted only a few times. This sequence joins TRBV7-2 and TRBJ1-2; tentative D call: TRBD1 (5 bases). This CDR3 region has 13 residues. Trimming shortened V by 1 base and J by 4 bases, and 7 bases separated the two germline ends. CDR1 is SGHTA, CDR2 FQGNSA, per germline. Written as DNA, the CDR3 is TGTGCCAGCAGCTTAGGACAGATCTATGGCTACACCTTC. It translates to CASSLGQIYGYTF.

This chain connects TRBV15 to TRBJ2-5; the match to TRBD2 covers 15 bases. CDR3 length equals 16 residues. The V and J ends lost 4 bases and 4 bases, in that order; junction bases with no gene match: 4. The V gene's germline CDR1 is LNHNV and CDR2 YYDKDF (reference sequence). CDR3 nucleotides: TGTGCCACCAGCAACGGACTAGCGGGGGGGCGAGAGACCCAGTACTTC. This translates into CATSNGLAGGRETQYF.

V usage is TRBV14 and J usage is TRBJ2-7, with TRBD1 matching 9 bases. CDR3 length equals 15 residues. The V gene's germline CDR1 is SGHDN and CDR2 FVKESK. V lost 4 bases, J lost 5 bases, and 9 bases stayed unmatched. The CDR3 coding sequence is TGTGCCAGCAGCCGCCTGGACAGGGGAGCCCACGAGCAGTACTTC. Translated: CASSRLDRGAHEQYF.

The genes are TRBV9 and TRBJ2-3, with D maybe TRBD1 (5 bases). Trimming pared 0 bases from V and 9 bases from J, leaving 8 bases between. The CDR3 consists of 12 residues. Looked up from germline, CDR1 is SGDLS and CDR2 is YYNGEE. The CDR3, as DNA: TGTGCCAGCAGCGTAGACAGGTCGACGCAGTATTTT. Translated: CASSVDRSTQYF.

This clone has a handful of counts. CDR3 residues: CASSVLAGTGASSGNTIYF. CDR3 coding DNA: TGTGCCAGCAGCGTCCTCGCCGGGACAGGGGCGAGCTCTGGAAACACCATATATTTT. This sequence joins TRBV9 and TRBJ1-3; 10 bases map to TRBD1. The CDR3 extends over 19 amino acids. Unmatched junction bases numbered 11, after V lost 2 bases and J lost 0 bases. Germline assignment: CDR1 SGDLS and CDR2 YYNGEE.